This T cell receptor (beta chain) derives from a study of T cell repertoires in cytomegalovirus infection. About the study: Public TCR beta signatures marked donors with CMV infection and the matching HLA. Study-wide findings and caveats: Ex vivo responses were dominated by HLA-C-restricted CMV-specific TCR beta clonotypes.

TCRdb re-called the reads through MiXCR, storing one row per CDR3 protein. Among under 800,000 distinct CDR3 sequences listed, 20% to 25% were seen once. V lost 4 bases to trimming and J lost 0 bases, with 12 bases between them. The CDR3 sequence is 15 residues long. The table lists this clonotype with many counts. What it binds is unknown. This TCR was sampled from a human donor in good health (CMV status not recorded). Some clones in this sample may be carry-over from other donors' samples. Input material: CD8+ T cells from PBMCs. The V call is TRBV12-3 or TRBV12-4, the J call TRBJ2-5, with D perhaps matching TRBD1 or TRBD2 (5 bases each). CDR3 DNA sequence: TGTGCCAGCAGTTGGTCACAGGACTACCAAGAGACCCAGTACTTC. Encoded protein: CASSWSQDYQETQYF.